This T cell receptor beta chain stems from a study of blood T cell repertoires in COVID-19. Data came from immunoSEQ multiplex PCR; TCRdb stores just in-frame clones and leaves some out. Seen here are roughly 190,000 clones, about 91% observed once, and the top ten hold more than 0.75%. V lost 4 bases and J lost 9; bases outside the gene matches: 9. CDR1 and CDR2 (germline): MNHNS, SASEGT. The CDR3 loop spans 16 amino acids. The receptor was derived from a woman aged 18-29 years who had recovered from COVID-19. The specimen sequenced was PBMCs or T cells enriched from blood (not recorded which). The chain carries TRBV6-1 and TRBJ2-1; the match to TRBD2 covers 13 bases. The CDR3 spells CASSGRTSGSGGEQFF. The CDR3 DNA follows: TGTGCCAGCAGTGGGAGGACTAGCGGGAGTGGAGGTGAGCAGTTCTTC.